These T cell receptor beta chains were read from a single sample in a study of blood T cells in healthy people across ages. TCRdb reanalysed the 5' RACE reads using MiXCR and keeps one entry per CDR3 protein. The data hold over 1,500,000 distinct CDR3 sequences, with about 50% observed a single time. The sequenced material came from blood. These receptors all come from a woman between 40 and 55 years old in good health. Both conserved end residues are part of each CDR3. A D gene is named only where the DNA matches it firmly. Only some rows state a clone size, as once, few, many or a class for expanded clones.

TRBV5-1	few	TRBJ2-5	-	TGCGCCAGCAGCTTGGAACGGAGGGGGGAAGAGACCCAGTACTTC	CASSLERRGEETQYF
TRBV5-6	-	TRBJ2-3	-	TGTGCCAGCAGCGAACCGGCCCGTACAGATACGCAGTATTTT	CASSEPARTDTQYF
TRBV6-1	-	TRBJ2-3	-	TGTGCCAGCAGTGAAGCGACTGGGTGGGACACAGATACGCAGTATTTT	CASSEATGWDTDTQYF
TRBV28	few	TRBJ1-6	TRBD1	TGTGCCAGCAGTTTTGCCGGGACAGGGTTTCCCTTCCACTTT	CASSFAGTGFPFHF
TRBV12-3/TRBV12-4	-	TRBJ2-4	-	TGTGCCAGCAGTTTGGCAGGGCAAAACATTCAGTACTTC	CASSLAGQNIQYF
TRBV28	-	TRBJ2-3	-	TGTGCCAGCAGCGACGCCCGACTAGAGAGAGATACGCAGTATTTT	CASSDARLERDTQYF
TRBV10-1	-	TRBJ2-5	-	TGTGCCAGCAGTGACTACCAAGAGACCCAGTACTTC	CASSDYQETQYF
TRBV4-2	-	TRBJ1-5	-	TGTGCCAGCAGCCAAGTGGGACGGGAAAATCAGCCCCAGCATTTT	CASSQVGRENQPQHF
TRBV6-6	few	TRBJ2-7	TRBD1	TGTGCCAGCACGGACAGGGGTCTTACCTACGAGCAGTACTTC	CASTDRGLTYEQYF
TRBV4-3	-	TRBJ1-2	TRBD1	TGCGCCAGCAGCCAAGGGGGACAGAGGAATAGTGGCTACACCTTC	CASSQGGQRNSGYTF
TRBV6-6	few	TRBJ2-7	TRBD2	TGTGCCAGCAGTAAATGGGCAGCGGGGGGAGACTCCTACGAGCAGTACTTC	CASSKWAAGGDSYEQYF
TRBV6-6	-	TRBJ2-6	-	TGTGCCAGCAGTTATGTTGCCTCTGGGGCCAACGTCCTGACTTTC	CASSYVASGANVLTF
TRBV6-5	-	TRBJ2-4	TRBD1	TGTGCCAGCAGTGTCGACAGGGCCTTCAAAAACATTCAGTACTTC	CASSVDRAFKNIQYF